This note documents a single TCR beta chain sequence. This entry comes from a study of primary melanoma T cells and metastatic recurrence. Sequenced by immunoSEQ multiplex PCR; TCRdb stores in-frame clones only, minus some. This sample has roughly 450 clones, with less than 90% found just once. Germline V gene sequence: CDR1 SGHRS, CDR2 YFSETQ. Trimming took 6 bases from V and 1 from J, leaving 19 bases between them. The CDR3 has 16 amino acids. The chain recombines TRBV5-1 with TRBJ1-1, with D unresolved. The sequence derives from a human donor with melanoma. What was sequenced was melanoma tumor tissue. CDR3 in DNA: TGCGCCAGCAAACGGGGTTTAGGGCAGGAGAACACTGAAGCTTTCTTT. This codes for CASKRGLGQENTEAFF.